Described below is a single T cell receptor (beta chain) sequence and its context. Its antigen is as yet unknown. Method: immunoSEQ multiplex PCR; TCRdb's copy keeps in-frame clones and lacks some. This table has tens of thousands of clones, 93% appearing once. Germline V gives CDR1 LNHDA, CDR2 SQIVND (reference sequence). This CDR3 comprises 15 residues. V lost 1 base to trimming and J lost 7 bases; unmatched junction nucleotides: 4. These data originate in a study of graft-versus-host responses after intestinal transplantation. Study summary: Recipients across the board were started on anti-thymocyte globulin induction, then kept on tacrolimus and steroids for two to four years.

Here the sequenced sample was unstimulated CD8+ T cells sorted from spleen or lymph node cells, taken before transplant. The receptor was isolated from a human donor who was the organ donor for an intestinal transplant. The chain links TRBV19 to TRBJ2-7; 13 bases fit TRBD2. The CDR3 DNA reads TGTGCCAGTAGTATAGTTACTAGCGGGAGGGAAGAGCAGTACTTC. The encoded protein is CASSIVTSGREEQYF.